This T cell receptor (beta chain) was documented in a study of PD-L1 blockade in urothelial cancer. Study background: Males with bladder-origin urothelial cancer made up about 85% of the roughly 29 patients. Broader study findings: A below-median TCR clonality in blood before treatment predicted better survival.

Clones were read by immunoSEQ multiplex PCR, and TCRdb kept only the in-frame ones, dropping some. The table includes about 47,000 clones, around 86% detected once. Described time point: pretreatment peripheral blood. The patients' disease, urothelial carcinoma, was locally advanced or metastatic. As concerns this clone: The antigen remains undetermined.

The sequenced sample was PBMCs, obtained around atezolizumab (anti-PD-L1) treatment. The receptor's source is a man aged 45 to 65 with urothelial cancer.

CDR3 region: CASSFGQGVWNTIYF. In nucleotides, the CDR3 is TGTGCCAGCAGCTTCGGACAGGGGGTTTGGAACACCATATATTTT. J is TRBJ1-3 and V is TRBV5-4; 10 positions agree with TRBD1. The V gene end was trimmed by 2 bases and the J gene end by 7 bases; junction bases not matched to a gene: 6. Germline values: CDR1 SGHNT, CDR2 YYREEE (reference sequence). The CDR3 is 15 residues long. The variable domain in full, with the rest retrieved from reference TRBV5-4 and TRBJ1-3, is ETGVTQSPTHLIKTRGQQVTLRCSSQSGHNTVSWYQQALGQGPQFIFQYYREEENGRGNFPPRFSGLQFPNYSSELNVNALELDDSALYLCASSFGQGVWNTIYFGEGSWLTVV.